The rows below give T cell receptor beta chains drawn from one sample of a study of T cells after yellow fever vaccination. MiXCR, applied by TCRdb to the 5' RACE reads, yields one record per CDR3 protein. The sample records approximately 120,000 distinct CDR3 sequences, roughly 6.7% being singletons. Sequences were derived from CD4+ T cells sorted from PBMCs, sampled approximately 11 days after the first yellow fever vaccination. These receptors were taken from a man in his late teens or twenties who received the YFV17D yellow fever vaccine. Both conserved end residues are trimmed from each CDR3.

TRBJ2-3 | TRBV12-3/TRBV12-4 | ASRLIAGGTDTQY
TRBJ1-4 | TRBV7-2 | ASSPPGAEANEKLF
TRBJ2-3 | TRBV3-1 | ASSQVLELAGLDTQY
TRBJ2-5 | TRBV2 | ASLRDRGGSETQY
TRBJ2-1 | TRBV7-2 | ASSLGGGDRVPQF
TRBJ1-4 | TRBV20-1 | SARGAGGPRGEKLF
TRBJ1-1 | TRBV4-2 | ASSQGKQTEAF
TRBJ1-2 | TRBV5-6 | ARSPGLPGQGAYGYT
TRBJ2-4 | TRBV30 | AWSGGVAKNIQY
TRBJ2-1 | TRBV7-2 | ASSQMRQYNEQF
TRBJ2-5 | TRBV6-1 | ASRRGRETQY
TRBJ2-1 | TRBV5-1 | ASSPSSGGATYNEQF
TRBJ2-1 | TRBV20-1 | SARRDVNKQF
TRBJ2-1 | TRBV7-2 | ASSLSRGSYNEQF
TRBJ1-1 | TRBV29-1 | SVEGGVRANTEAF
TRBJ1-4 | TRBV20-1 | SARKTTANEKLF
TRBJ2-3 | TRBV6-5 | ASSYRDSSTDTQY
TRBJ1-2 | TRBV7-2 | ASSLARTDLYGYT
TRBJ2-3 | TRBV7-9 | ASSLFGGPDTQY
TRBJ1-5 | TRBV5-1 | ASSLEGSEPQH
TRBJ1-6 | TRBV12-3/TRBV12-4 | ASSLTGSSYNSPLH
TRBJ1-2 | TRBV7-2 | ASSLRGGEGGYT
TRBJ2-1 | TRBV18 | ASSPVRSGYPFYNEQF
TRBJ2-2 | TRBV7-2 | ASSYRGLNTGELF
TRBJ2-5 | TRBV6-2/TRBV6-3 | ASSYSRAETQY
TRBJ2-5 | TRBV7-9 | ASAGAGRQETQY
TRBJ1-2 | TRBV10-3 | AAAFGTGKLEGYT
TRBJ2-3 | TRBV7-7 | ASSPSGGMTDTQY
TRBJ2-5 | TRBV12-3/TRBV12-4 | ASSSRMLSPF
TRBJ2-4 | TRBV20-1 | SAQGGVTKNIQY
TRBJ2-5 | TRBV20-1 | SAPLAGGETQY
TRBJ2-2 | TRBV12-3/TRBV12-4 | ASSLTMDGAGELF
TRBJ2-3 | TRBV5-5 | ASSQRTGGDTQY
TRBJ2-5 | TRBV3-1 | ASSQYEETQY
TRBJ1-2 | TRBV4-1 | ASSQPTKSYGYT
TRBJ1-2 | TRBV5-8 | ASSVDGRPQLVHGYT
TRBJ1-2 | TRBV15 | ATSRDKVQGLNYGYT